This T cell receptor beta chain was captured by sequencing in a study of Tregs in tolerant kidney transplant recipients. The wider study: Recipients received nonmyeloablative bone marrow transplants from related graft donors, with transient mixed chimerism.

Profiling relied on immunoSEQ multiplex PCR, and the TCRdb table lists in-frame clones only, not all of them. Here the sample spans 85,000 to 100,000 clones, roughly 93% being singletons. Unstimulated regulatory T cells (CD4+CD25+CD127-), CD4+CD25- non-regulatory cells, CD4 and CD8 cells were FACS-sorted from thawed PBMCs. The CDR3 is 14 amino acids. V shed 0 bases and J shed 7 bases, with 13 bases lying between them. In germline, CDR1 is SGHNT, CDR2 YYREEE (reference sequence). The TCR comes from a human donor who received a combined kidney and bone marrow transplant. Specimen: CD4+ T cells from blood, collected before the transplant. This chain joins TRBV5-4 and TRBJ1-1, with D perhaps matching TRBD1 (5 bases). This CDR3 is CASSLDLSGGEAFF. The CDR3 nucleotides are TGTGCCAGCAGCTTGGATCTGTCCGGGGGTGAAGCTTTCTTT.